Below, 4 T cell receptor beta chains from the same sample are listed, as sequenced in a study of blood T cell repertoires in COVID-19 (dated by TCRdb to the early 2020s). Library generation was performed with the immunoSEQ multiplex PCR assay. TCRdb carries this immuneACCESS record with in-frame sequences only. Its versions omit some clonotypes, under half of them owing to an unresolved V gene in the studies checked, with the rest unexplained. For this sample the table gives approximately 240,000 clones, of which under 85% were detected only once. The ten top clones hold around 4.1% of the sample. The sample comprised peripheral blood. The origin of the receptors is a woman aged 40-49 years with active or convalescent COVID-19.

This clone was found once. CDR3 DNA sequence: TGTGCCAGTAGTGAGGGACAGTTTAATGAGCAGTTCTTC. It specifies CASSEGQFNEQFF. The J gene is TRBJ2-1, the V gene TRBV19; 7 bases fit TRBD1. Germline V lookup: CDR1 LNHDA, CDR2 SQIVND (reference sequence). V gave up 5 bases and J gave up 7 bases; unmatched junction bases: 5. The length of the CDR3 is 13 residues.

The CDR3 DNA reads TGCGCCAGCAGCGCCGGGACAGGGGTCCACGAGCAGTACTTC. It translates to CASSAGTGVHEQYF. This chain links TRBV10-1 with TRBJ2-7; 10 nucleotides match TRBD1. Germline trimming cut 6 bases from V and 5 bases from J; bases unmatched to any gene: 7. Germline CDR1 WNHNN, CDR2 SYGVQD (reference sequence). The CDR3 is made up of 14 amino acids.

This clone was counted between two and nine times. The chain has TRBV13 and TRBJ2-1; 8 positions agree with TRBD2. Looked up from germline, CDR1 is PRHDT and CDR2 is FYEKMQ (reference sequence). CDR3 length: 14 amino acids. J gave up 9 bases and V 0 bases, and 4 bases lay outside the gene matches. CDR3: CASSLGSSGPEQFF. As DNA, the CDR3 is TGTGCCAGCAGCTTAGGGTCTAGCGGGCCTGAGCAGTTCTTC. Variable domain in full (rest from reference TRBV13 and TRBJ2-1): AAGVIQSPRHLIKEKRETATLKCYPIPRHDTVYWYQQGPGQDPQFLISFYEKMQSDKGSIPDRFSAQQFSDYHSELNMSSLELGDSALYFCASSLGSSGPEQFFGPGTRLTVL.

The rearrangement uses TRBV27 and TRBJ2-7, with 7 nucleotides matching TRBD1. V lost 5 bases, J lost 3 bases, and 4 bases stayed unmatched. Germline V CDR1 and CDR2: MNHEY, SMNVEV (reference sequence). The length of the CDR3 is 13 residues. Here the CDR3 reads CASSMGQNYEQYV. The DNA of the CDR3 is TGTGCCAGCAGTATGGGACAGAACTACGAGCAGTACGTC.